These 32 T cell receptor beta chains originate from one sample sequenced in a study of glioma-infiltrating T cells after dendritic cell vaccination. Sequenced by immunoSEQ multiplex PCR; TCRdb stores in-frame clones only, minus some. Here the sample spans tens of thousands of clones, over 75% being singletons. The source was blood, collected before dendritic cell vaccination. The receptor source for this set is a human donor with glioblastoma.

The gene calls are TRBV15 and TRBJ2-5; 8 positions match TRBD1. This CDR3 has 15 residues. Germline lookup yields CDR1 LNHNV and CDR2 YYDKDF (reference sequence). The trim removed 0 bases at V and 1 base at J, leaving 1 base unmatched. CDR3 nucleotide sequence: TGTGCCACCAGCAGAGACGGGACAGGCCAAGAGACCCAGTACTTC. Translating it yields CATSRDGTGQETQYF.

This chain joins TRBV19 and TRBJ2-3; D not certain. V shed 5 bases and J shed 2 bases, with 8 bases lying between them. In germline, CDR1 is LNHDA, CDR2 SQIVND (reference sequence). This CDR3 contains 13 residues. As DNA, the CDR3 is TGTGCCAGTAGTTGGCAGGTCACAGATACGCAGTATTTT. Amino acid sequence: CASSWQVTDTQYF.

CDR3 region: CASSPPVPRDTQYF. The CDR3 DNA is TGTGCCAGCAGTCCTCCCGTCCCCAGGGATACGCAGTATTTT. V and J are TRBV6-5 and TRBJ2-3, with D hard to call. V was shortened by 5 bases and J by 6 bases, with 15 bases between the two germline ends. The CDR3 loop spans 14 amino acids. CDR1 is MNHEY, CDR2 SVGAGI, per germline.

The chain links TRBV19 to TRBJ2-5, with a tentative D call TRBD2 (6 bases). The CDR3 totals 14 residues. CDR1 and CDR2 from the germline V gene are LNHDA and SQIVND (reference sequence). V was cut by 4 bases and J by 4 bases, with 13 bases left in between. CDR3 loop: CASSTSSVRETQYF. The CDR3, as DNA: TGTGCCAGTAGTACCTCTAGCGTTCGAGAGACCCAGTACTTC.

The V gene is TRBV5-4, the J gene TRBJ2-1; the D gene is possibly TRBD2 (6 bases). Between the trimmed V and J ends, which lost 3 bases and 3 bases, there was a span of 13 bases. The germline gives CDR1 SGHNT, CDR2 YYREEE (reference sequence). The length of the CDR3 is 15 residues. The CDR3 nucleotides are TGTGCCAGCAGCTCACCTAGCGCGGACTACAATGAGCAGTTCTTC. Protein sequence: CASSSPSADYNEQFF.

V usage is TRBV7-8 and J usage is TRBJ2-5; D call uncertain. Trimming took off 5 bases at V and 3 bases at J, with 4 bases between the two ends. Per the germline V gene, CDR1 is SGHVS and CDR2 is FQNEAQ. The CDR3 length is 11 residues. In DNA, the CDR3 is TGTGCCAGCAGCCCTAAAGAGACCCAGTACTTC. Its protein is CASSPKETQYF.

The V gene is TRBV2, the J gene TRBJ2-7, with TRBD1 matching over 11 bases. After removal of 2 bases from V and 4 bases from J, the junction contained 4 bases not matched to a gene. The germline CDR1 and CDR2 sequences are SNHLY and FYNNEI. This CDR3 contains 15 residues. CDR3 loop: CASSESDRGPYEQYV. CDR3 nucleotide sequence: TGTGCCAGCAGTGAATCGGACAGGGGGCCGTACGAGCAGTACGTC.

This chain joins TRBV13 and TRBJ1-2, with 7 bases identical to TRBD1. Germline loops: CDR1 PRHDT, CDR2 FYEKMQ (reference sequence). V was pared by 5 bases and J by 8 bases, with 11 bases of the junction left unmatched. CDR3 length: 14 residues. Written as DNA, the CDR3 is TGTGCCAGCAGCCGGAACCGGGACAGCTCAGGCTACACCTTC. Protein: CASSRNRDSSGYTF.

The chain employs TRBV5-1 and TRBJ1-4; possible D gene TRBD1, 5 bases. Germline assignment: CDR1 SGHRS and CDR2 YFSETQ. The CDR3 loop spans 14 amino acids. Trimming pared 6 bases from V and 5 bases from J, leaving 14 bases between. The CDR3: CASKRTGGNEKLFF. CDR3 nucleotide sequence: TGCGCCAGCAAGCGGACCGGGGGAAATGAAAAACTGTTTTTT.

This clone turned up a few times. This CDR3 is CASSVSGMRDPYV. CDR3 DNA: TGTGCCAGCAGCGTTAGCGGGATGAGGGATCCGTACGTC. The chain couples TRBV6-6 to TRBJ2-7; 8 nucleotides align to TRBD2. The CDR3 length is 13 residues. The J segment lost 12 bases and the V segment lost 6 bases, leaving 13 bases of the junction unmatched. The V gene's germline CDR1 is MNHNY and CDR2 SVGAGI (reference sequence).

This clone was picked up a small number of times. One end of the junction does not line up with germline, which may come from a read error. The gene calls are TRBV19 and TRBJ1-5; 8 positions agree with TRBD1. Germline V lookup: CDR1 LNHDA, CDR2 SQIVND (reference sequence). The CDR3 consists of 16 residues. This CDR3 is CASSIGLRGRNQPQHF. As DNA, the CDR3 is TGTGCGAGTAGTATAGGTCTCAGGGGGCGCAATCAGCCCCAGCATTTT.

The gene calls are TRBV5-4 and TRBJ2-2; 8 nucleotides match TRBD2. The CDR3 is 17 residues long. Germline V gives CDR1 SGHNT, CDR2 YYREEE (reference sequence). Unmatched junction bases numbered 5, after V lost 0 bases and J lost 1 base. The CDR3 DNA sequence: TGTGCCAGCAGCTTGGAGGGCCTAGCGGGGAACACCGGGGAGCTGTTTTTT. This sequence encodes CASSLEGLAGNTGELFF.

The V call is TRBV6-5, the J call TRBJ1-1; tentatively, D is TRBD1 (6 bases). The germline V gene encodes CDR1 MNHEY and CDR2 SVGAGI. CDR3 size: 11 residues. V was trimmed by 6 bases and J by 8 bases, leaving 10 bases between them. Written as DNA, the CDR3 is TGTGCCAGCAGCACCGGGACAGAAGCTTTCTTT. It translates to CASSTGTEAFF.

This clone occurred once. The chain links TRBV7-2 to TRBJ2-2; 7 nucleotides align to TRBD1. V was pared by 5 bases and J by 8 bases, with 5 bases of the junction left unmatched. The CDR3 runs to 13 residues. The germline CDR1 and CDR2 sequences are SGHTA and FQGNSA. The CDR3 loop is CASSPRQGGELFF. The CDR3 DNA is TGTGCCAGCAGCCCCCGACAGGGAGGGGAGCTGTTTTTT.

This clone has just one count. A junction boundary mismatches the germline segment, possibly from a read error. V is TRBV6-1 and J is TRBJ2-5, with 9 bases aligning to TRBD1. CDR3 length: 14 residues. Looked up from germline, CDR1 is MNHNS and CDR2 is SASEGT. The CDR3 DNA is TGTGCCAGCAGTGCGAACAGGGGGCAAGCGACCCAGTACTTC. Protein sequence: CASSANRGQATQYF.

This chain uses TRBV19 with TRBJ2-3, with a possible D match to TRBD2 (6 bases). Germline assignment: CDR1 LNHDA and CDR2 SQIVND (reference sequence). There are 13 residues in the CDR3. Trimming cost V 2 bases and J 5 bases, with 8 bases left between them. The CDR3 here is CASSISGEDTQYF. CDR3 coding DNA: TGTGCCAGTAGTATATCGGGGGAAGATACGCAGTATTTT.

J is TRBJ2-3 and V is TRBV2, with 8 bases lining up with TRBD1. Trimming at V came to 9 bases and at J to 4 bases, leaving 6 bases not matched to a gene. The CDR3 spans 13 residues. Germline V gene sequence: CDR1 SNHLY, CDR2 FYNNEI. The CDR3: CASGQGSADTQYF. The CDR3 DNA reads as TGTGCCAGTGGACAGGGTTCCGCAGATACGCAGTATTTT.

The rearrangement uses TRBV18 and TRBJ1-2; a weak D match, TRBD1 (6 bases). V shed 4 bases and J shed 3 bases, with 18 bases lying between them. This CDR3 has 16 residues. Germline V gene lookup returns CDR1 KGHSH and CDR2 LQKENI. The CDR3 DNA reads as TGTGCCAGCTCACGACTACAGGGCAGGCGGGACTATGGCTACACCTTC. Translating it yields CASSRLQGRRDYGYTF.

The rearrangement uses TRBV10-3 and TRBJ2-3, with TRBD1 matching over 7 bases. CDR3 length: 16 residues. The germline V gene encodes CDR1 ENHRY and CDR2 SYGVKD. The ends lost 2 bases at V and 6 bases at J; junction bases unmatched: 11. CDR3 coding DNA: TGTGCCATCAGTGAGAGTCACAGGGGTGAGCAGGATACGCAGTATTTT. This encodes CAISESHRGEQDTQYF.

The chain has TRBV10-3 and TRBJ1-5; D unclear. The germline V gene has CDR1 ENHRY and CDR2 SYGVKD. The length of the CDR3 is 14 residues. Trimming stripped 3 bases from V and 3 bases from J, with 9 bases between. CDR3 sequence: CAISDAGDNQPQHF. The CDR3 bases are TGTGCCATCAGTGACGCCGGGGACAATCAGCCCCAGCATTTT.

This clone has only one observation. This chain uses TRBV25-1 with TRBJ2-1; 9 nucleotides agree with TRBD2. Germline V gene sequence: CDR1 MGHDK, CDR2 SYGVNS. The trim removed 4 bases at V and 3 bases at J, leaving 1 base unmatched. The CDR3 runs 14 residues. Here the CDR3 DNA reads TGTGCCAGCAGTGGCGGGGGGGTCTACAATGAGCAGTTCTTC. It encodes CASSGGGVYNEQFF.

The J gene is TRBJ1-2, the V gene TRBV7-8; 7 positions agree with TRBD1. Looked up from germline, CDR1 is SGHVS and CDR2 is FQNEAQ. CDR3 length: 15 amino acids. V shed 6 bases and J 8 bases; nucleotides not matched to a gene: 15. The CDR3 region has the DNA TGTGCCAGCAGTCCTACCGGGACAGTGGGGAAAGGCTACACCTTC. Protein sequence: CASSPTGTVGKGYTF.

The chain carries TRBV27 and TRBJ2-2, with TRBD2 matching 13 bases. Unmatched junction bases numbered 11, after V lost 8 bases and J lost 5 bases. This CDR3 region has 17 residues. Germline CDR1 MNHEY, CDR2 SMNVEV (reference sequence). The CDR3 spells CASGTERLAGGTGELFF. The CDR3 DNA reads as TGTGCCAGCGGGACGGAACGACTAGCGGGAGGAACCGGGGAGCTGTTTTTT.

The rearrangement joins TRBV5-1 to TRBJ2-3, with a possible D match to TRBD1 (6 bases). Germline CDR1 is SGHRS and CDR2 is YFSETQ. V was cut by 4 bases and J by 5 bases, with 11 bases left in between. This CDR3 spans 13 amino acids. The CDR3 DNA reads TGCGCCAGCAGCCCTACAGGGATAGATACGCAGTATTTT. Encoded protein: CASSPTGIDTQYF.

The J gene is TRBJ1-5, the V gene TRBV6-5; D call uncertain. The V gene's germline CDR1 is MNHEY and CDR2 SVGAGI. The CDR3 totals 13 residues. Trimming stripped 0 bases from V and 6 bases from J, with 6 bases between. CDR3 residues: CASSYSEGQPQHF. For the CDR3, the DNA is TGTGCCAGCAGTTACTCGGAGGGTCAGCCCCAGCATTTT.

This clone occurred once. The V and J genes are TRBV11-2 and TRBJ2-7; 11 positions agree with TRBD2. V lost 5 bases to trimming and J lost 6 bases; unmatched junction nucleotides: 9. CDR3 size: 15 residues. Germline CDR1 SGHAT, CDR2 FQNNGV. CDR3 sequence (DNA): TGTGCCAGCAGCCCACTAGCGGGAGCAAGGAGCGAGCAGTACGTC. Translated: CASSPLAGARSEQYV.

This clone has only one observation. V gene TRBV7-8 combines with J gene TRBJ2-1, with 14 bases fitting TRBD2. V was clipped by 8 bases and J by 5 bases; unmatched bases: 17. This CDR3 is 19 amino acids long. CDR1 is SGHVS, CDR2 FQNEAQ, per germline. CDR3 bases: TGTGCCAGCCAAGGGGGGACTAGCGGGAGCGAGGGGGGAAACAATGAGCAGTTCTTC. Translating gives CASQGGTSGSEGGNNEQFF. Together with reference TRBV7-8 and TRBJ2-1, the CDR3 gives the full variable domain: GAGVSQSPRYKVAKRGQDVALRCDPISGHVSLFWYQQALGQGPEFLTYFQNEAQLDKSGLPSDRFFAERPEGSVSTLKIQRTQQEDSAVYLCASQGGTSGSEGGNNEQFFGPGTRLTVL.

This chain joins TRBV11-2 and TRBJ1-3; D unclear. CDR3 length equals 17 residues. Between the trimmed V and J ends, which lost 4 bases and 0 bases, there was a span of 16 bases. Germline V gene data show CDR1 as SGHAT and CDR2 as FQNNGV. The chain's CDR3 is CASSSLGGRDSGNTIYF. CDR3 coding DNA: TGTGCCAGCAGCTCCCTGGGCGGCCGGGACTCTGGAAACACCATATATTTT.

The rearrangement links TRBV5-1 to TRBJ2-3; 8 bases align to TRBD2. The junction had 12 bases not matched to a gene; V was cut back by 4 bases and J by 5 bases. In germline, CDR1 is SGHRS, CDR2 YFSETQ. This CDR3 contains 16 residues. CDR3 region: CASSPGLGAEVDTQYF. In nucleotides, the CDR3 is TGCGCCAGCAGCCCGGGACTAGGGGCCGAGGTAGATACGCAGTATTTT.

This chain links TRBV7-9 with TRBJ1-5; TRBD1 matches at 9 bases. V lost 1 base to trimming and J lost 3 bases; unmatched junction nucleotides: 4. The germline V gene has CDR1 SEHNR and CDR2 FQNEAQ (reference sequence). CDR3 length: 16 residues. The DNA for the CDR3 is TGTGCCAGCAGCTTAGTGGGGACAGGGTACAATCAGCCCCAGCATTTT. Translation: CASSLVGTGYNQPQHF.

V usage is TRBV19 and J usage is TRBJ2-3; TRBD1 aligns across 7 bases. This CDR3 is 15 amino acids long. The V gene end was trimmed by 4 bases and the J gene end by 4 bases; junction bases not matched to a gene: 8. Germline CDR1 reads LNHDA; CDR2 reads SQIVND (reference sequence). CDR3 sequence (DNA): TGTGCCAGTAGTAAACGACCGACAGGGTCAGATACGCAGTATTTT. Translated: CASSKRPTGSDTQYF.

The chain carries TRBV11-2 and TRBJ1-6; D gene unclear. The CDR3 is made up of 17 amino acids. In germline, CDR1 is SGHAT, CDR2 FQNNGV. V dropped 6 bases and J dropped 0 bases, with 15 bases sitting between them. CDR3 protein: CASRKSPSSSYNSPLHF. For the CDR3, the DNA is TGTGCCAGCAGGAAAAGTCCCTCGAGCTCCTATAATTCACCCCTCCACTTT.